The T cell receptor (beta chain) described here comes from a study of identical twins. Findings of the study overall: Whereas memory repertoires showed no such difference, abundant cord blood beta clonotypes carried fewer insertions. Compared with unrelated sharing, twin-shared out-of-frame alpha sequences had more low-probability sequences. The analysis was cross-sectional rather than longitudinal within donors. Models underpredicted monozygotic twin sharing of out-of-frame TCR alpha.

This clonotype was observed many times. Its specificity is not known. CDR1 is SGHRS, CDR2 YFSETQ, per germline. The V gene lost 4 bases and the J gene lost 5 bases, with 13 bases spanning the gap. The CDR3 extends over 15 amino acids. Each CDR3 protein is one row after TCRdb ran MiXCR on the 5' RACE reads. Here the sample spans fewer than 550,000 distinct CDR3 sequences, approximately 14% being singletons. Another study also made use of these data, one on yellow fever vaccine responses in identical twins.

This TCR derives from a woman younger than 35 in good health. The source material was CD4+ T cells sorted from blood. The J gene is TRBJ1-6, the V gene TRBV5-1; D uncertain. The CDR3 loop is CASSLIGPDNSPLHF. The CDR3 region has the DNA TGCGCCAGCAGCCTGATCGGGCCGGATAATTCACCCCTCCACTTT.